Described below is a single T cell receptor (beta chain) sequence and its context. The CDR3 is 11 amino acids. Trimming left V 0 bases short and J 8 bases short, with 6 bases between. Per the germline V gene, CDR1 is SQVTM and CDR2 is ANQGSEA. TCRdb redid the calling of the 5' RACE reads with MiXCR, one entry per CDR3 protein. The table records approximately 220,000 distinct CDR3 sequences, more than 25% of them present only once. The data are from a study of CD8 T cells in ankylosing spondylitis. This chain connects TRBV29-1 to TRBJ2-3; no reliable D call. Material for sequencing was blood, either unsorted or a sorted T cell fraction (not recorded which). The sequence came from a male donor with ankylosing spondylitis or in good health (not recorded which). This CDR3 reads CSVEDRFTQYF. Written as DNA, the CDR3 is TGCAGCGTTGAAGACAGGTTTACGCAGTATTTT.